In this sample, the clone carrying this T cell receptor (beta chain) turned up once. This sample is part of a study of cytotoxic CD8 clonotypes in ibrutinib-treated CLL. Study summary: After median roughly 70 months, about 14 stayed in remission, around twelve progressed; responses some 25 partial, 2 complete.

Only in-frame clones appear in the TCRdb table, and some are missing; sequencing was by immunoSEQ multiplex PCR. The data hold fewer than 400,000 clones, with 67% observed a single time. Germline CDR1 reads KGHSH; CDR2 reads LQKENI. The CDR3 consists of 14 residues. V gave up 0 bases and J gave up 7 bases; unmatched junction bases: 4. The chain employs TRBV18 and TRBJ1-2, with 8 bases that match TRBD1. Sample: PBMCs, taken after 36 months of ibrutinib treatment. This clonotype was sampled from a human donor with chronic lymphocytic leukemia. In DNA form, the CDR3 reads TGTGCCAGCTCACCACCGACAGGGGTGCCTGGCTACACCTTC. It codes for CASSPPTGVPGYTF.